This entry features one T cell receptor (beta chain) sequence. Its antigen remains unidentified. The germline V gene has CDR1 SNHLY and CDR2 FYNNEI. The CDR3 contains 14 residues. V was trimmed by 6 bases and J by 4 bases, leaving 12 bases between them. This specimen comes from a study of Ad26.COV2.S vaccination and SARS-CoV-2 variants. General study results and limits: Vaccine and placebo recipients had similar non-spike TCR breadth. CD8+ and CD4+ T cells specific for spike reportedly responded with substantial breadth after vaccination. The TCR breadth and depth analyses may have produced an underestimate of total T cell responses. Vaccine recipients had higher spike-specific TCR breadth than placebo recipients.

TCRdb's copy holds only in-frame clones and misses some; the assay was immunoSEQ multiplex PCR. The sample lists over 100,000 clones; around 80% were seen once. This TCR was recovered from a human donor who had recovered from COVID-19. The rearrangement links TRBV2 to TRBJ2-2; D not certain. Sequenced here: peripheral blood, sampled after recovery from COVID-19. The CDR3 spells CASRVTASTGELFF. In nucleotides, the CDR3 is TGTGCCAGCAGGGTAACGGCAAGCACCGGGGAGCTGTTTTTT.